This TCR beta chain was identified during a study of control samples from healthy donors and cancer patients. Generated by immunoSEQ multiplex PCR, the TCRdb table keeps only in-frame clones and is missing some. The table has tens of thousands of clones, roughly 87% seen once. The TCR was taken from a man aged 60 to 69 with head and neck cancer. The specimen was PBMCs.

The CDR3 bases are TGTGCCAGCTCACTGGACAGCTTTCGATCGGATACGCAGTATTTT. This codes for CASSLDSFRSDTQYF. The chain carries TRBV18 and TRBJ2-3, with D perhaps TRBD1 (6 bases). V gave up 4 bases and J gave up 6 bases, with 17 bases separating them. Germline values: CDR1 KGHSH, CDR2 LQKENI. The CDR3 covers 15 residues. Full variable domain (outside the CDR3, taken from reference TRBV18 and TRBJ2-3): NAGVMQNPRHLVRRRGQEARLRCSPMKGHSHVYWYRQLPEEGLKFMVYLQKENIIDESGMPKERFSAEFPKEGPSILRIQQVVRGDSAAYFCASSLDSFRSDTQYFGPGTRLTVL.